The sample holds a few counts of the clone carrying this T cell receptor (beta chain). Its antigen is as yet unknown. There are 14 residues in the CDR3. V lost 2 bases, J lost 5 bases, and 14 bases lay in between. Germline assignment: CDR1 SGHDT and CDR2 YYEEEE. RNA transcripts gave rise to amplified TCR beta CDR3 regions. Using the HTBI primer set, a first-round RT-PCR was run on the TCR CDR3. Using its own MiXCR run on the multiplex PCR reads, TCRdb lists one record per CDR3 protein. In the table there are some 800,000 distinct CDR3 sequences, around 38% of which are singletons. The entry originates in a study of T cells in Graves' hyperthyroidism and ophthalmopathy. General study findings and limits: Onset of ophthalmopathy came a median 6.5 months after the model predicted it. Ophthalmopathy was separated from stable hyperthyroidism by a 13 V-J model.

The TCR sequence derives from a man between 18 and 29 years old with Graves' hyperthyroidism. Sequenced sample: blood. This sequence joins TRBV5-6 and TRBJ2-7, with TRBD2 as a possible D gene (6 bases). The CDR3 protein is CASSFGSRRDEQYF. The DNA of the CDR3 is TGTGCCAGCAGCTTTGGCAGCCGGAGGGACGAGCAGTACTTC.